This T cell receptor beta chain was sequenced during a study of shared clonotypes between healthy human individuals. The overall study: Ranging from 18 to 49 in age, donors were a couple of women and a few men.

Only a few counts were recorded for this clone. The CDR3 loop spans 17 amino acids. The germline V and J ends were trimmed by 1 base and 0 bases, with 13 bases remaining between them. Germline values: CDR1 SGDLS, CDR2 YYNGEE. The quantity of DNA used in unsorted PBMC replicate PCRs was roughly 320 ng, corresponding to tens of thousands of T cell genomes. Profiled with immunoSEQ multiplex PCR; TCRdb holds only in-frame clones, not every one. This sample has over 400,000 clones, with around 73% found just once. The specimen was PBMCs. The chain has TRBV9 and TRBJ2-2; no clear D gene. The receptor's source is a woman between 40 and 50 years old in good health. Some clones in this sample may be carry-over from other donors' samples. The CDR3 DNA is TGTGCCAGCAGCGTAAACCCAGGTCACTCGAACACCGGGGAGCTGTTTTTT. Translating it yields CASSVNPGHSNTGELFF. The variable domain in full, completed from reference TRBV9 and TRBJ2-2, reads DSGVTQTPKHLITATGQRVTLRCSPRSGDLSVYWYQQSLDQGLQFLIQYYNGEERAKGNILERFSAQQFPDLHSELNLSSLELGDSALYFCASSVNPGHSNTGELFFGEGSRLTVL.